The 18 T cell receptor beta chains presented below share a single source sample, sequenced in a study of T cells in Graves' hyperthyroidism and ophthalmopathy. From RNA transcripts, TCR beta CDR3 regions were amplified. An initial round of RT-PCR targeting the TCR CDR3 relied on the HTBI primer set. TCRdb reanalysed the multiplex PCR reads using MiXCR and keeps one entry per CDR3 protein. The sample holds about 460,000 distinct CDR3 sequences, roughly 23% seen once. Specimen: blood. The receptors originated from an older woman with Graves' ophthalmopathy.

V is TRBV11-2 and J is TRBJ2-4, with D perhaps given as TRBD1 or TRBD2 (6 bases each). The ends were cut back, 6 bases at V and 3 bases at J, with 18 bases in the middle. Germline V gene sequence: CDR1 SGHAT, CDR2 FQNNGV. The length of the CDR3 is 16 residues. For the CDR3, the DNA is TGTGCCAGCAGTCAACCTAGGGGGGTTTTCAAAAACATTCAGTACTTC. Protein product: CASSQPRGVFKNIQYF.

This clonotype was counted at least ten times. The chain couples TRBV6-1 to TRBJ1-1, with D unclear. Per the germline V gene, CDR1 is MNHNS and CDR2 is SASEGT. The CDR3 spans 10 residues. Trimming cost V 1 base and J 11 bases, with 5 bases left between them. The CDR3 region is CASSEVVAFF. The CDR3 DNA sequence: TGTGCCAGCAGTGAAGTAGTGGCTTTCTTT.

This clonotype has a count of ten or more. The rearrangement joins TRBV12-5 to TRBJ1-2; D call uncertain. This CDR3 region has 13 residues. Between the trimmed V and J ends, which lost 0 bases and 6 bases, there was a span of 8 bases. The V gene's germline CDR1 is LGHNT and CDR2 FRNRAP. The CDR3: CASGLVRKDGYTF. CDR3 in DNA: TGTGCTAGTGGTTTGGTACGAAAGGATGGCTACACCTTC.

The chain links TRBV9 to TRBJ2-1, with 12 bases that match TRBD1. Trimming at V came to 4 bases and at J to 8 bases, leaving 7 bases not matched to a gene. Germline V gives CDR1 SGDLS, CDR2 YYNGEE. The CDR3 is made up of 15 amino acids. The CDR3 reads CASSLRGQGAYEQFF. CDR3 DNA: TGTGCCAGCAGCCTAAGGGGACAGGGGGCTTATGAGCAGTTCTTC.

The rearrangement uses TRBV20-1 and TRBJ1-2; a weak D match, TRBD1 (6 bases). CDR3 length equals 12 residues. CDR1 DFQATT and CDR2 SNEGSKA come from the germline V gene (reference sequence). The ends were cut back, 4 bases at V and 8 bases at J, with 14 bases in the middle. CDR3 bases: TGCAGTGCTACTACAGGGATTGGCGGCTACACCTTC. Protein: CSATTGIGGYTF.

This clonotype was counted at least ten times. This chain links TRBV6-2 or TRBV6-3 with TRBJ2-5; 7 nucleotides agree with TRBD2. Germline V gives CDR1 MNHEY, CDR2 SVGEGT. V lost 6 bases to trimming and J lost 4 bases; unmatched junction nucleotides: 11. This CDR3 spans 15 amino acids. The CDR3 here is CASRPYREGRETQYF. The CDR3 DNA reads TGTGCCAGCAGACCTTATAGGGAGGGCCGAGAGACCCAGTACTTC.

The chain joins TRBV3-1 to TRBJ2-5; TRBD2 agrees at 12 bases. The V segment lost 0 bases and the J segment 5 bases; nucleotides outside the gene matches: 7. The CDR3 length is 17 residues. Germline CDR1 LGHDT, CDR2 YNNKEL (reference sequence). CDR3 region: CASSQEGRLAGEETQYF. Written as DNA, the CDR3 is TGTGCCAGCAGCCAAGAGGGGCGACTAGCGGGAGAGGAGACCCAGTACTTC.

The genes are TRBV9 and TRBJ2-1, with 7 bases lining up with TRBD1. V gave up 3 bases and J gave up 4 bases; unmatched junction bases: 4. CDR1 is SGDLS and CDR2 is YYNGEE in the germline V gene. The CDR3 is made up of 14 amino acids. The DNA of the CDR3 is TGTGCCAGCAGCGGCCGGGACAGATACAATGAGCAGTTCTTC. Translating gives CASSGRDRYNEQFF.

This chain connects TRBV6-2 or TRBV6-3 to TRBJ2-1; 10 bases fit TRBD2. There are 15 residues in the CDR3. CDR1 and CDR2 (germline): MNHEY, SVGEGT. With 4 bases clipped from V and 6 bases from J, the junction kept 6 bases outside the gene matches. The CDR3 bases are TGTGCCAGCAGTTCACTAGCGGGAAGTGTCAATGAGCAGTTCTTC. Its translation: CASSSLAGSVNEQFF.

CDR3 sequence reads: CASSQRLSGYTF. CDR3 coding DNA: TGTGCCAGCAGCCAACGCTTAAGTGGCTACACCTTC. The V and J genes are TRBV3-1 and TRBJ1-2; D gene unclear. The CDR3 contains 12 residues. V was shortened by 2 bases and J by 7 bases, with 8 bases between the two germline ends. Germline V CDR1 and CDR2: LGHDT, YNNKEL (reference sequence).

With regard to this clonotype: Compared with germline, one end of the junction differs, possibly owing to a read error. The V call is TRBV9, the J call TRBJ1-4; the D is unclear. CDR3 length: 15 residues. In germline, CDR1 is SGDLS, CDR2 YYNGEE. The CDR3, as DNA: TGTGCCAGCAGCGGGTCCACAACAACTAATGAAAAGCTGTTTTTT. This sequence encodes CASSGSTTTNEKLFF.

This clonotype has only a few counts. The genes are TRBV3-1 and TRBJ1-2, with 9 bases aligning to TRBD1. V shed 3 bases and J 6 bases; nucleotides not matched to a gene: 5. The CDR3 extends over 14 amino acids. From germline, CDR1 is LGHDT and CDR2 YNNKEL (reference sequence). The CDR3 DNA is TGTGCCAGCAGCCACCGGACAGGGGTGGATGGCTACACCTTC. The encoded protein is CASSHRTGVDGYTF. Supplemented by reference TRBV3-1 and TRBJ1-2, the full variable domain reads DTAVSQTPKYLVTQMGNDKSIKCEQNLGHDTMYWYKQDSKKFLKIMFSYNNKELIINETVPNRFSPKSPDKAHLNLHINSLELGDSAVYFCASSHRTGVDGYTFGSGTRLTVV.

In its sample, this clonotype was seen many times. The V call is TRBV2, the J call TRBJ1-1, with a weak D call TRBD1 (5 bases). Trimming cost V 4 bases and J 3 bases, with 9 bases left between them. CDR3 size: 13 residues. The V gene's germline CDR1 is SNHLY and CDR2 FYNNEI. CDR3 coding DNA: TGTGCCAGCAGTGTGGAGGGACACACTGAAGCTTTCTTT. Amino acids: CASSVEGHTEAFF.

This clonotype has ten or more counts. CDR3 sequence: CASSLAGETEAFF. The CDR3 nucleotides are TGTGCCAGCAGCTTAGCCGGGGAGACTGAAGCTTTCTTT. The chain combines TRBV7-2 with TRBJ1-1; D is ambiguous. V was pared by 0 bases and J by 5 bases, with 7 bases between. This CDR3 has 13 residues. CDR1 and CDR2 (germline): SGHTA, FQGNSA.

Worth noting for this clonotype: The junction and the germline gene differ at one end; a read error may be behind it. The chain's CDR3 is CASSLRTGTETFF. The CDR3 DNA follows: TGTGCCAGCAGCCTTAGGACCGGCACTGAAACTTTCTTT. This chain uses TRBV27 with TRBJ1-1; D not resolved. Looked up from germline, CDR1 is MNHEY and CDR2 is SMNVEV (reference sequence). The CDR3 sequence is 13 residues long.

In this sample, this clonotype turned up a few times. This chain uses TRBV5-1 with TRBJ2-5; D unresolved. The CDR3 consists of 14 residues. CDR1 is SGHRS and CDR2 is YFSETQ in the germline V gene. Trimming stripped 0 bases from V and 3 bases from J, with 9 bases between. Here the CDR3 reads CASSLAGFKETQYF. The CDR3 nucleotides read TGCGCCAGCAGCTTGGCTGGGTTCAAAGAGACCCAGTACTTC. The complete variable domain, with remaining parts taken from reference TRBV5-1 and TRBJ2-5, reads KAGVTQTPRYLIKTRGQQVTLSCSPISGHRSVSWYQQTPGQGLQFLFEYFSETQRNKGNFPGRFSGRQFSNSRSEMNVSTLELGDSALYLCASSLAGFKETQYFGPGTRLLVL.

This sequence joins TRBV7-3 and TRBJ1-2; D unresolved. The germline V and J ends were trimmed by 5 bases and 7 bases, with 17 bases remaining between them. The germline V gene has CDR1 SGHTA and CDR2 FQGTGA. This CDR3 comprises 14 residues. For the CDR3, the DNA is TGTGCCAGCAGCCCCGGTTCTATAGGGTGTGGCTACACCTTC. It codes for CASSPGSIGCGYTF.

The sample holds a few counts of this clonotype. The chain employs TRBV12-3 or TRBV12-4 and TRBJ2-1, with TRBD2 matching over 11 bases. V was clipped by 7 bases and J by 6 bases; unmatched bases: 5. The CDR3 has 14 amino acids. The CDR3 protein is CASKGLAALNEQFF. The CDR3 DNA reads as TGTGCCAGCAAGGGACTAGCGGCCCTCAATGAGCAGTTCTTC.